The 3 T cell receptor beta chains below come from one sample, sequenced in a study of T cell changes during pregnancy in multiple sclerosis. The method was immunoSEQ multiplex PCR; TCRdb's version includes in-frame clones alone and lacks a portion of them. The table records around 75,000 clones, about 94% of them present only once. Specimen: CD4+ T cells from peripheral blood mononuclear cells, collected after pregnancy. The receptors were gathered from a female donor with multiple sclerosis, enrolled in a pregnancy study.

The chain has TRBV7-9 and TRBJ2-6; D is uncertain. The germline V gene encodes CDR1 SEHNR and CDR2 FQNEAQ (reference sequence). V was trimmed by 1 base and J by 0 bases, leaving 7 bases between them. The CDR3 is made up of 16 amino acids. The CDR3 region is CASSLVLASGANVLTF. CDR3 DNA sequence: TGTGCCAGCAGCTTAGTGTTGGCCTCTGGGGCCAACGTCCTGACTTTC.

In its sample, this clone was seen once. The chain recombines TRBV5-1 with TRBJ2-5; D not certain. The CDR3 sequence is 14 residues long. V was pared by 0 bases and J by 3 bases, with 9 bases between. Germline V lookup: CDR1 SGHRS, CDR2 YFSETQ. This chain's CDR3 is CASSLGRNKETQYF. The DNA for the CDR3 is TGCGCCAGCAGCTTGGGCCGCAACAAAGAGACCCAGTACTTC.

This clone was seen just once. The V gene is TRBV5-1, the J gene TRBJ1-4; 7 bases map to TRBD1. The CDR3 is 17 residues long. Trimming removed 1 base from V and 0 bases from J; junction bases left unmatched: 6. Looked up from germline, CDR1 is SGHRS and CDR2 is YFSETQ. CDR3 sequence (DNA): TGCGCCAGCAGCTTGAGACAGGGTTATGCAACTAATGAAAAACTGTTTTTT. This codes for CASSLRQGYATNEKLFF.